This T cell receptor beta chain emerged from a study of blood T cells in healthy people across ages (dated by TCRdb to about 2015). About the full investigation: In model experiments, template switching captured about one uniquely barcoded TCR beta cDNA molecule for every two T cells. Using deep sequencing normalized with unique cDNA molecular identifiers, the study measured how TCR beta repertoire diversity changes with age. Donors were grouped into four age groups: young (average about 15 years), middle-aged (around 39), aged (around 60) and long-lived (around 80). Donors of different ages were randomly distributed across sequencing lanes to avoid experimental bias. The study analyzed two additional independent replicas of 1 million unique cDNA reads from the same blood draw for two donors, one aged 18 to 29 and one aged 80 or older. The full study reports these points: There was a strong correlation between observed TCR beta diversity and the percentage of naive T cells measured by flow cytometry. Observed TCR beta diversity per million T cells fell roughly linearly with age, and a significant reduction was already apparent by age around 40. Compared with the aged group, the long-lived group had more naive CD4+ T cells, fewer expanded clones and increased TCR diversity, suggesting age selection. Because donor CMV infection status was unknown, age-related changes in expanded clonotypes were potentially confounded. Total diversity estimates from one million sequenced T cells were considered lower bounds and underestimates. Bulk unsorted PBMC profiling prevented conclusive comparison of naive and antigen-experienced compartments.

In this sample, this clonotype turned up a few times. Its target antigen remains unknown. One base away there is no much larger clone; base qualities are not given. Donors were under 40 systemically healthy Caucasian individuals from Russia aged roughly 6 to 90 years. Approximately 9.3 milliliters of peripheral blood were collected from each donor into EDTA-treated Vacutainer tubes. Ficoll-Paque density-gradient centrifugation was used to isolate PBMCs, with at least 6 million obtained per sample. Trizol reagent was used to extract total RNA from the PBMCs, yielding at least 6 micrograms per sample. For every donor, an aliquot of PBMCs went through flow cytometry to measure the percentages of naive CD45RAhigh/CD27high T cells. CDR1 and CDR2 (SQVTM, ANQGSEA) derive from the germline V gene. Clipping removes 7 bases from V and 3 bases from J, with 12 as the unmatched junction base count. The CDR3 starts with the cysteine, ends with the phenylalanine, and has 15 residues. The entry retains the CDR3 DNA only, 45 bases that are in frame from base 1.

The method behind the library was 5' RACE. The sequencer listed for this sample is Illumina HiSeq 2500. The second PCR ran for about 6 to 12 cycles and used a J-beta primer mix along with a sample-barcoded 5' primer. A unique molecular identifier was introduced onto each TCR beta cDNA molecule by a template-switch 5' adaptor carrying 12 random nucleotides. At least 2.5 million CDR3-containing paired-end reads were obtained from each sample. The Mint cDNA synthesis kit, primed by a TRBC-specific oligonucleotide, was used to synthesize first-strand cDNA from all RNA. After uracil-DNA glycosylase treatment, a first 18-cycle PCR used universal primers M1SS and BC2_uni_R on all cDNA. As for how the authors treated the data: Each sample was normalized by randomly selecting 1 million high-quality reads, each carrying a distinct molecular identifier. Instead of being binned into consensus sequences, reads with shared molecular identifiers were discarded. MiTCR, with a Q25 quality threshold and the strictest error-elimination algorithm, was used for CDR3 identification, clonotype clustering and error correction. A nonparametric unseen species model using Euler transformation provided a lower-bound estimate of total TCR beta diversity. TCRdb reanalyzed the raw reads on its own, using fastp at Q25 for trimming and MiXCR for clone calling, and kept in-frame beta chains. Here each entry gathers all rows of one CDR3 protein and keeps the most common genes and DNA. None of the V and J calls come from the authors' own analysis; TCRdb made them. The sample contains about 1.8 million distinct CDR3 sequences, around 48% of them found a single time. The top ten constitute about 2.1% of the sample.

Recombination joined TRBV29-1 with TRBJ2-3, with 8 bases matching TRBD2. This TCR derives from a middle-aged woman in good health. The specimen sequenced was blood. DNA sequence: TGCAGCGCGACAACCGGGGGGGCCAGTACAGATACGCAGTATTTT. Its protein product is CSATTGGASTDTQYF.